These 20 T cell receptor beta chains originate from one sample sequenced in a study of cytomegalovirus exposure and HLA in healthy donors. A multiplex PCR was run with 60 Vbeta primers and 13 Jbeta primers. TCRdb keeps only in-frame clones here, not all; method: immunoSEQ multiplex PCR. This sample carries 220,000 or so clones, almost 80% of them seen once, and the ten largest clones take approximately 3.9%. Sequencing was performed on PBMCs. Receptors were obtained from a male donor in good health and CMV-seronegative.

This chain uses TRBV7-6 with TRBJ2-5; the D is unclear. The germline CDR1 and CDR2 sequences are SGHVS and FNYEAQ. The V end was cut by 4 bases, the J end by 1 base, with 10 bases between. This CDR3 region has 14 residues. In nucleotides, the CDR3 is TGTGCCAGCAGCTCGAACACTATCCAAGAGACCCAGTACTTC. This sequence encodes CASSSNTIQETQYF.

The rearrangement links TRBV19 to TRBJ2-7; TRBD1 matches 9 bases. V lost 1 base and J lost 5; bases outside the gene matches: 6. The length of the CDR3 is 15 residues. CDR1 and CDR2 from the germline V gene are LNHDA and SQIVND (reference sequence). The CDR3 protein is CASSIGDRAIHEQYF. CDR3 DNA: TGTGCCAGTAGTATAGGGGACAGGGCCATCCACGAGCAGTACTTC.

This clone has at least ten counts. The V and J genes are TRBV7-9 and TRBJ2-7, with 7 bases fitting TRBD1. Germline V gives CDR1 SEHNR, CDR2 FQNEAQ (reference sequence). The CDR3 is 17 residues long. The ends lost 2 bases at V and 0 bases at J; junction bases unmatched: 10. The CDR3 nucleotides are TGTGCCAGCAGCTTAAAAGTACGGGGACAGAGCTCCTACGAGCAGTACTTC. This gives the protein CASSLKVRGQSSYEQYF.

The genes are TRBV27 and TRBJ2-3, with 8 positions matching TRBD2. CDR3 size: 16 residues. Germline V CDR1 and CDR2: MNHEY, SMNVEV (reference sequence). After removal of 5 bases from V and 5 bases from J, the junction contained 12 bases not matched to a gene. In DNA, the CDR3 is TGTGCCAGCAGTACGCGGGGGGACCCGCGGGGAGATACGCAGTATTTT. Its translation is CASSTRGDPRGDTQYF.

Remarks on this clone: Germline and junction disagree at one end, which may indicate a read error. This chain links TRBV28 with TRBJ1-1, with D possibly TRBD1 on 5 matching bases. Germline lookup yields CDR1 MDHEN and CDR2 SYDVKM. This CDR3 has 15 residues. CDR3 sequence (DNA): TGTGCCAGCAGTTTACTCATTCAGGGTAACACTAAAGCTTTCTTT. This encodes CASSLLIQGNTKAFF.

The V gene is TRBV6-5, the J gene TRBJ2-7; TRBD1 aligns across 7 bases. This CDR3 contains 14 residues. Unmatched junction bases numbered 11, after V lost 6 bases and J lost 6 bases. Germline CDR1 is MNHEY and CDR2 is SVGAGI. The CDR3 nucleotides are TGTGCCAGCAGCGCTATCGACAGGGTAGGCGAGCAGTACTTC. The encoded protein is CASSAIDRVGEQYF.

The gene calls are TRBV7-3 and TRBJ2-1, with D hard to call. Germline CDR1 is SGHTA and CDR2 is FQGTGA. The CDR3 is 13 residues long. Trimming pared 5 bases from V and 8 bases from J, leaving 13 bases between. Here the CDR3 reads CASSPSPQYEQFF. The CDR3 nucleotides are TGTGCCAGCAGCCCATCCCCGCAGTATGAGCAGTTCTTC.

This clone was observed a few times. The rearrangement uses TRBV6-5 and TRBJ1-1; 8 bases are shared with TRBD1. This CDR3 is 14 amino acids long. Unmatched junction bases numbered 4, after V lost 6 bases and J lost 1 base. Per the germline V gene, CDR1 is MNHEY and CDR2 is SVGAGI. CDR3 sequence: CASRTGATNTEAFF. CDR3 bases: TGTGCCAGCAGGACAGGGGCTACGAACACTGAAGCTTTCTTT.

V gene TRBV9 combines with J gene TRBJ2-2; 9 positions match TRBD2. Germline-derived CDR1 and CDR2 are SGDLS and YYNGEE. The V segment lost 2 bases and the J segment 5 bases; nucleotides outside the gene matches: 7. This CDR3 contains 16 residues. This CDR3 reads CASSVTAGGRTGELFF. For the CDR3, the DNA is TGTGCCAGCAGCGTCACGGCGGGAGGGAGGACCGGGGAGCTGTTTTTT.

The chain joins TRBV28 to TRBJ2-3, with D possibly TRBD2 on 6 matching bases. The CDR3 spans 13 residues. CDR1 and CDR2 (germline): MDHEN, SYDVKM. V was cut by 10 bases and J by 0 bases, with 11 bases left in between. The CDR3 loop is CATNRGSTDTQYF. The CDR3 coding sequence is TGTGCCACGAATCGGGGGAGCACAGATACGCAGTATTTT.

The chain has TRBV2 and TRBJ1-6; TRBD1 matches 8 bases. CDR1 and CDR2 from the germline V gene are SNHLY and FYNNEI. V shed 4 bases and J 9 bases; nucleotides not matched to a gene: 8. There are 15 residues in the CDR3. CDR3 coding DNA: TGTGCCAGCAGTGCCCGACAGGGGACCAGTTCACCCCTCCACTTT. Its protein product is CASSARQGTSSPLHF.

The rearrangement links TRBV15 to TRBJ2-3; the match to TRBD1 covers 7 bases. V shed 2 bases, J shed 1 base, and the junction held 18 bases outside the gene matches. Looked up from germline, CDR1 is LNHNV and CDR2 is YYDKDF (reference sequence). The length of the CDR3 is 20 residues. The CDR3 nucleotides are TGTGCCACCAGCAGACCAGGAAGGGGGACAGACATTCAGCGCACAGATACGCAGTATTTT. It encodes CATSRPGRGTDIQRTDTQYF.

Worth noting for this clone: Compared with germline, one end of the junction differs, possibly owing to a read error. CDR3 sequence reads: CASSLSRGRRETQYF. The CDR3 region has the DNA TGTGCCAGCAGTCTATCCAGGGGGCGCAGGGAGACCCAGTACTTC. The V gene is TRBV27, the J gene TRBJ2-5; 8 bases are shared with TRBD1. Germline loops: CDR1 MNHEY, CDR2 SMNVEV (reference sequence). The CDR3 has 15 amino acids.

The chain employs TRBV7-6 and TRBJ2-7; 8 nucleotides match TRBD1. V was pared by 5 bases and J by 7 bases, with 16 bases of the junction left unmatched. In germline, CDR1 is SGHVS, CDR2 FNYEAQ. The CDR3 covers 16 residues. Here the CDR3 reads CASSPGGSGTGLEQYF. The DNA of the CDR3 is TGTGCCAGCAGCCCAGGGGGCTCAGGTACAGGGTTGGAGCAGTACTTC.

The gene calls are TRBV10-2 and TRBJ2-5; 9 bases are shared with TRBD2. CDR1 WSHSY and CDR2 SAAADI come from the germline V gene. Trimming cost V 6 bases and J 5 bases; bases outside gene matches: 10. The CDR3 has 15 residues. CDR3 bases: TGCGCCAGCAGCGAAGGACTAGCGAAGAGCGAGACCCAGTACTTC. Translating gives CASSEGLAKSETQYF.

The chain is built from TRBV2 and TRBJ2-7; 7 bases are a match to TRBD2. The CDR3 consists of 14 residues. Unmatched junction bases numbered 6, after V lost 6 bases and J lost 1 base. Germline CDR1 reads SNHLY; CDR2 reads FYNNEI. The CDR3 DNA sequence: TGTGCCAGCAGACTAGCGACTAGTTCCTACGAGCAGTACTTC. Protein product: CASRLATSSYEQYF.

V gene TRBV19 combines with J gene TRBJ1-1, with D unresolved. Germline V gene sequence: CDR1 LNHDA, CDR2 SQIVND (reference sequence). This CDR3 region has 16 residues. The ends were cut back, 2 bases at V and 4 bases at J, with 17 bases in the middle. The CDR3 sequence is CASSIKPAGVGTEAFF. DNA of the CDR3: TGTGCCAGTAGTATAAAACCAGCCGGGGTTGGCACTGAAGCTTTCTTT.

The chain couples TRBV27 to TRBJ1-1; 7 bases align to TRBD1. Germline CDR1 reads MNHEY; CDR2 reads SMNVEV (reference sequence). This CDR3 spans 14 amino acids. J gave up 3 bases and V 5 bases, and 6 bases lay outside the gene matches. DNA for the CDR3: TGTGCCAGCAGTCTGACAGGGTGGGACACTGAAGCTTTCTTT. As protein: CASSLTGWDTEAFF.

The gene calls are TRBV5-6 and TRBJ2-7, with TRBD1 identical over 7 bases. The V and J ends lost 4 bases and 2 bases, in that order; junction bases with no gene match: 9. Germline CDR1 reads SGHDT; CDR2 reads YYEEEE. The CDR3 has 15 residues. CDR3: CASSLYDRVTYEQYF. DNA for the CDR3: TGTGCCAGCAGCCTGTACGACAGGGTGACCTACGAGCAGTACTTC.

V and J are TRBV28 and TRBJ2-7; 8 nucleotides match TRBD1. From germline, CDR1 is MDHEN and CDR2 SYDVKM. The J segment lost 12 bases and the V segment lost 5 bases, leaving 12 bases of the junction unmatched. This CDR3 region has 13 residues. The DNA for the CDR3 is TGTGCCAGCAGTACCGGACAGGGCAGAGGTCTGTACTTC. It codes for CASSTGQGRGLYF.